This T cell receptor (beta chain) stems from a study of CD8+ T cells in alopecia areata. Findings of the study overall: Higher clonality was seen in lesional scalp than in normal scalp, especially in alopecia totalis/universalis.

After removal of 7 bases from V and 4 bases from J, the junction contained 3 bases not matched to a gene. The length of the CDR3 is 14 residues. CDR1 and CDR2 from the germline V gene are SQVTM and ANQGSEA. As to treatment: oral pan-JAK inhibitor, 5-10 mg twice daily. About this clone itself: Its specificity is unknown.

Extraction of RNA preceded its reverse transcription into cDNA, which served as the sequencing template. Assay: immunoSEQ multiplex PCR; the TCRdb copy retains only in-frame clones and omits some. The sample lists 200,000 to 250,000 clones; around three fifths were seen once. This sequence was found in a human donor with alopecia areata. Here the sequenced sample was CD4+ T cells sorted from blood, taken at week 4, from a patient treated with tofacitinib. The rearrangement uses TRBV29-1 and TRBJ2-3; 15 bases are shared with TRBD2. The CDR3 region is CSGGLAGGADTQYF. The DNA of the CDR3 is TGCAGCGGAGGACTAGCGGGGGGGGCAGATACGCAGTATTTT.